This T cell receptor (beta chain) derives from a study of T-cell memory formation after mild COVID-19. TCRdb reanalysed the 5' RACE reads using MiXCR and keeps one entry per CDR3 protein. The sample has around 140,000 distinct CDR3 sequences, about 6% seen once; the top ten hold approximately 2%. CDR1 and CDR2 from the germline V gene are LNHDA and SQIVND (reference sequence). CDR3 length: 16 residues. Trimming removed 5 bases from V and 4 bases from J; junction bases left unmatched: 7. V gene TRBV19 combines with J gene TRBJ2-3; 12 bases line up with TRBD2. Material for sequencing was PBMCs or a T cell subset sorted from them (not recorded which). The clonotype originates from an adult woman who had mild COVID-19 (a few samples of this study predate the infection). Cell type and time point are not known. The CDR3 region is CASSLELAGGSDTQYF. The CDR3 DNA reads as TGTGCCAGTAGTCTTGAACTAGCGGGGGGTTCAGATACGCAGTATTTT.